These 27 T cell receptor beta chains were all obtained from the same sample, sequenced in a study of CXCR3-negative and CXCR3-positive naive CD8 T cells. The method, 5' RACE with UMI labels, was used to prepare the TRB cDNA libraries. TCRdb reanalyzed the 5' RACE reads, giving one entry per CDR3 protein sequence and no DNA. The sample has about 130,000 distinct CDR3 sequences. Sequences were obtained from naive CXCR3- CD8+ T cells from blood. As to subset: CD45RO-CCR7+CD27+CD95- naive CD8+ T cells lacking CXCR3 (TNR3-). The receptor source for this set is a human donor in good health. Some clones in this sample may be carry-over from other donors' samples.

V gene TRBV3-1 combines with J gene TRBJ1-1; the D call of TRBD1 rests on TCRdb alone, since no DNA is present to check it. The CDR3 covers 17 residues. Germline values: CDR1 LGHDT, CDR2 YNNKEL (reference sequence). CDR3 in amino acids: CASSQDTRTGMNAEAFF.

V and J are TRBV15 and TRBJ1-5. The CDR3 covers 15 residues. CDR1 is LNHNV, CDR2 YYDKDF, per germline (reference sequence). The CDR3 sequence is CATSRSRGSNQPQHF.

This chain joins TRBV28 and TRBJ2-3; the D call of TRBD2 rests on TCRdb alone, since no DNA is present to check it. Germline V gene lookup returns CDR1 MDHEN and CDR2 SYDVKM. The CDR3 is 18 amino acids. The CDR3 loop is CASRAFSGRAGGTDTQYF. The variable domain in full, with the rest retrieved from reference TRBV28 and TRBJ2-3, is DVKVTQSSRYLVKRTGEKVFLECVQDMDHENMFWYRQDPGLGLRLIYFSYDVKMKEKGDIPEGYSVSREKKERFSLILESASTNQTSMYLCASRAFSGRAGGTDTQYFGPGTRLTVL.

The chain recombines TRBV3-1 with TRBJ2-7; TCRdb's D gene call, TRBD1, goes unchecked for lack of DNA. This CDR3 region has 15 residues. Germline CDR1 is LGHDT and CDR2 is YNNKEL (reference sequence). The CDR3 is CASSSGAVSSYEQYF.

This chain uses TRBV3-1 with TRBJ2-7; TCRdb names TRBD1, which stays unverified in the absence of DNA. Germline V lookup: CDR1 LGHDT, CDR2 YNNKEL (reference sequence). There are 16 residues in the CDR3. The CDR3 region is CASSLSLGELGYEQYF.

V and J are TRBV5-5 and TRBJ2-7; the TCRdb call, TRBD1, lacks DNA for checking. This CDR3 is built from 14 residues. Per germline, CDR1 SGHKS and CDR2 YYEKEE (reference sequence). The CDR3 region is CASSLLGGYHEQYF.

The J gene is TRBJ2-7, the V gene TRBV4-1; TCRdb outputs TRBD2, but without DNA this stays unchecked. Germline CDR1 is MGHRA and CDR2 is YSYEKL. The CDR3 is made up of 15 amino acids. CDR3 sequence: CASSQEVARAYEQYF.

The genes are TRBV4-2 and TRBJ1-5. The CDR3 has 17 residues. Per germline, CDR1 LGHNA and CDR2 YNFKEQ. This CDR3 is CASSQDQWEYSNQPQHF.

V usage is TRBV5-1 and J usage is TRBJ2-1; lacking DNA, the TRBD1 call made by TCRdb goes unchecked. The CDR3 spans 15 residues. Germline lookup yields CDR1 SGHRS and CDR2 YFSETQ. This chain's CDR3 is CASSSGLPSYNEQFF.

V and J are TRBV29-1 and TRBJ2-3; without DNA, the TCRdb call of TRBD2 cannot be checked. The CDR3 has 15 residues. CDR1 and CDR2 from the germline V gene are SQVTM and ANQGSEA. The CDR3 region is CSAFPGLEGTDTQYF.

The CDR3 is CASSPGGTVGYTF. The V call is TRBV7-9, the J call TRBJ1-2; TCRdb indicates TRBD1, and absent DNA this call remains unverified. Germline CDR1 and CDR2: SEHNR and FQNEAQ (reference sequence). The CDR3 is 13 amino acids.

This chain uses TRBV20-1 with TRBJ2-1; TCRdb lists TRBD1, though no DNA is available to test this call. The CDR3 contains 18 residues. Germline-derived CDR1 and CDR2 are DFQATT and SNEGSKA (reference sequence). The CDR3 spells CSAREGPWTGEVENEQFF.

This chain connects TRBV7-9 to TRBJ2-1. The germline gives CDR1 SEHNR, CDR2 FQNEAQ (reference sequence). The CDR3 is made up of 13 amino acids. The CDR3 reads CASSSKDADEQFF.

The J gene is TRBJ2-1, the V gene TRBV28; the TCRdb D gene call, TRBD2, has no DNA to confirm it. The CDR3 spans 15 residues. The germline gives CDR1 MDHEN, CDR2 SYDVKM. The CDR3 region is CASSRAGLSYNEQFF.

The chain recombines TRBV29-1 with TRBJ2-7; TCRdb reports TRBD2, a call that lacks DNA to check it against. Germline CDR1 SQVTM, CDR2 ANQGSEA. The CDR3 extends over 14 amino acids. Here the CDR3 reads CSVRTSGVIYEQYF.

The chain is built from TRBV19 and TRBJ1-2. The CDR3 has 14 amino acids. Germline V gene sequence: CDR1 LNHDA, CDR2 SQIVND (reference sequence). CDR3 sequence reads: CASSIGRGDYGYTF.

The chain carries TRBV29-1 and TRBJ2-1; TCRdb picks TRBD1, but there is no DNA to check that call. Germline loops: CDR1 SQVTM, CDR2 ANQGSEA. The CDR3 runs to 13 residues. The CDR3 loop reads CSVEDQGPNEQFF.

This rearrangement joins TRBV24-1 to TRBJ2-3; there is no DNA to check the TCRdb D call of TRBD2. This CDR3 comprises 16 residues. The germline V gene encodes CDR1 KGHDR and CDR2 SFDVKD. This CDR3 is CATSDPLAGATDTQYF.

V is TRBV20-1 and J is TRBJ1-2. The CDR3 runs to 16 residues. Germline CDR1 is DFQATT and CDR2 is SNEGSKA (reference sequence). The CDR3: CSARNGEAKANYGYTF.

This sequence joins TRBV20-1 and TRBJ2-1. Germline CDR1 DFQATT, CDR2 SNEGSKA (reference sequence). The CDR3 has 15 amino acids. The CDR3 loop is CSPRDFKSSYNEQFF.

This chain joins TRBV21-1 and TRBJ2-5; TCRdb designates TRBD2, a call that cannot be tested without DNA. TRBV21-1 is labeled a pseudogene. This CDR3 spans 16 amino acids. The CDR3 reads CASSKGEEREKETQYF.

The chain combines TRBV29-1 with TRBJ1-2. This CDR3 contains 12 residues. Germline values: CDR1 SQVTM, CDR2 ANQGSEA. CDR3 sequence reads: CSGSGGADGYTF. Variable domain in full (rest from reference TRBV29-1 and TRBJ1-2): SAVISQKPSRDICQRGTSLTIQCQVDSQVTMMFWYRQQPGQSLTLIATANQGSEATYESGFVIDKFPISRPNLTFSTLTVSNMSPEDSSIYLCSGSGGADGYTFGSGTRLTVV.

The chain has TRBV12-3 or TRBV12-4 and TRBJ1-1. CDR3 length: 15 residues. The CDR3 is CASSLARQKNTEAFF.

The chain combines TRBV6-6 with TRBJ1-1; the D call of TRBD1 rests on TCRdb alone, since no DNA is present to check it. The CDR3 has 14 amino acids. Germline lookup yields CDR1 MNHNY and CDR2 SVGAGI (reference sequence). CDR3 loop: CAISLGGMNTEAFF.

This chain's CDR3 is CASSPPSRDRIFMNTEAFF. The gene calls are TRBV27 and TRBJ1-1; TCRdb proposes TRBD1, but this gene call is untestable without DNA. This CDR3 region has 19 residues. The V gene's germline CDR1 is MNHEY and CDR2 SMNVEV (reference sequence).

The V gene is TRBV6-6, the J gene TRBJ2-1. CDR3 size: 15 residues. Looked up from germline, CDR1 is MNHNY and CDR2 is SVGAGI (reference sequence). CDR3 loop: CASSSTGGSYNEQFF.

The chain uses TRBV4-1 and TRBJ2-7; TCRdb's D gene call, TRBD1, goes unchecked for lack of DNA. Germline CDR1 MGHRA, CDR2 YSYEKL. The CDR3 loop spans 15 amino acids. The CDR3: CASSQGWTGGNEQYF.